This T cell receptor beta chain was retrieved from a study of T-cell reconstitution after alpha-beta-depleted transplantation in children. The length of the CDR3 is 15 residues. V lost 2 bases to trimming and J lost 4 bases; unmatched junction nucleotides: 4. Germline assignment: CDR1 LNHNV and CDR2 YYDKDF (reference sequence). For TCRbeta, the library was prepared with unique molecular identifiers. TCRdb processed the PCR reads anew with MiXCR; each CDR3 protein has one entry. The sample carries 350,000 to 400,000 distinct CDR3 sequences, over 20% recorded once. The chain has TRBV15 and TRBJ1-1; TRBD1 agrees at 10 bases. The clonotype originates from a human donor who donated a stem cell graft to a child with acute myeloid leukemia. The sample in question was PBMCs from the stem cell graft donor, obtained from the stem cell graft. The CDR3 here is CATSRPGQGTTEAFF. In DNA, the CDR3 is TGTGCCACCAGCAGACCGGGACAGGGGACCACTGAAGCTTTCTTT.